This T cell receptor (beta chain) was captured in a study of PD-L1 blockade in urothelial cancer. The wider study: Male sex and bladder-origin urothelial cancer were recorded for about 85% of the roughly 30 patients. Overall study findings and caveats: For durable-benefit patients, tumor-associated blood clones expanded more at 3 weeks.

Regarding this clone: Its antigen is as yet unknown.

Patient sample counts ranged from 1 to 8, pretreatment and on-treatment. Libraries were prepared by immunoSEQ multiplex PCR; TCRdb keeps only in-frame clonotypes and omits some of them. The sample lists 70,000 to 85,000 clones; about 85% were seen once. The CDR3 runs 15 residues. Trimming stripped 8 bases from V and 2 bases from J, with 18 bases between. From germline, CDR1 is WSHSY and CDR2 SAAADI. This sequence was found in a man between 65 and 85 years old with urothelial cancer. The chain recombines TRBV10-2 with TRBJ1-2; tentative D call: TRBD1 (6 bases). Sequenced here: PBMCs, sampled around atezolizumab (anti-PD-L1) treatment. The CDR3 loop is CASSDPPGQNYGYTF. The CDR3 DNA follows: TGCGCCAGCTCGGACCCCCCTGGACAGAACTATGGCTACACCTTC.